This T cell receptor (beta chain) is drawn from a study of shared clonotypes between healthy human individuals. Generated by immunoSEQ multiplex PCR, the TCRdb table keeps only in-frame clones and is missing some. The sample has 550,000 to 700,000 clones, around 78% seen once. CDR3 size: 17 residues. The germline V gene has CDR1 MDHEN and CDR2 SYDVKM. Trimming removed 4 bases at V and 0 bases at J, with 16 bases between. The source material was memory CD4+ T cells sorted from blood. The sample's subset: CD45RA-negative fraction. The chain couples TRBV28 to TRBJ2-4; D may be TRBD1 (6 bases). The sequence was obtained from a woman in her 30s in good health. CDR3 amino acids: CASSYQGFTRAKNIQYF. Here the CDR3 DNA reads TGTGCCAGCAGTTATCAGGGGTTTACGCGAGCCAAAAACATTCAGTACTTC.